This T cell receptor beta chain was identified during a study of post-analysis software for immune sequencing data. The J segment lost 2 bases and the V segment lost 7 bases, leaving 5 bases of the junction unmatched. Germline V gene lookup returns CDR1 SQVTM and CDR2 ANQGSEA. CDR3 length: 13 residues. The table lists this clonotype with many counts. Each TCR beta cDNA library carried unique molecular identifiers. TCRdb reanalysed the PCR reads using MiXCR and keeps one entry per CDR3 protein. This sample has 150,000 to 200,000 distinct CDR3 sequences, with roughly 40% found just once. This clonotype originated in a girl between 10 and 17 years old with multiple sclerosis. Sequencing used blood, obtained after autologous hematopoietic stem cell transplantation. V gene TRBV29-1 combines with J gene TRBJ2-5; 9 nucleotides align to TRBD1. The CDR3 region is CSATGQGQETQYF. The CDR3 region has the DNA TGCAGCGCCACGGGACAGGGACAAGAGACCCAGTACTTC.